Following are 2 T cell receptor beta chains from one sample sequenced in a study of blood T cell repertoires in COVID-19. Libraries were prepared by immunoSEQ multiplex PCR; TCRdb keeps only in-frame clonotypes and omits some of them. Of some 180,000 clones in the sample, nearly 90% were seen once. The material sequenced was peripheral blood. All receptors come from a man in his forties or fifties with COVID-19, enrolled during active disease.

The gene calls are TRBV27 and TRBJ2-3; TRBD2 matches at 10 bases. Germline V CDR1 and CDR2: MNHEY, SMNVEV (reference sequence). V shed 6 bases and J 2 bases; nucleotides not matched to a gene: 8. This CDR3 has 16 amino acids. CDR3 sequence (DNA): TGTGCCAGCAGCCAAAATAGCGGGAGGTTCACAGATACGCAGTATTTT. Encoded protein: CASSQNSGRFTDTQYF.

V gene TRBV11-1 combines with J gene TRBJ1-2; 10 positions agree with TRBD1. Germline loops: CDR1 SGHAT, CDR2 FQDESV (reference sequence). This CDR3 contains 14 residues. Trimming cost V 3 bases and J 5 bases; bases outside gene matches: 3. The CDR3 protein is CASSLGQGLYGYTF. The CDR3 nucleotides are TGTGCCAGCAGCTTGGGACAGGGGCTTTATGGCTACACCTTC.